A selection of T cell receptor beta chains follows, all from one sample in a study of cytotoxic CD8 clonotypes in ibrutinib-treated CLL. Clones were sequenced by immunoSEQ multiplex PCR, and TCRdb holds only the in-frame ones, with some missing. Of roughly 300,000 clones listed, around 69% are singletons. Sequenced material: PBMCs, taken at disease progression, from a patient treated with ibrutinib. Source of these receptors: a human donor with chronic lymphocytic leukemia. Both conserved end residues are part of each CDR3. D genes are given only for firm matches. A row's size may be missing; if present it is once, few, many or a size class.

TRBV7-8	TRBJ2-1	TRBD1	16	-	TGTGCCAGCAGCTTACGGACAGGGGGTAGCTACAATGAGCAGTTCTTC	CASSLRTGGSYNEQFF
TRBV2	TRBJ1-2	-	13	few	TGTGCCAGCCCCAGGGGTTCAGGCTATGGCTACACCTTC	CASPRGSGYGYTF
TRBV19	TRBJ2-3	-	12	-	TGTGCCAGTAGTAAGGTAGCAGATACGCAGTATTTT	CASSKVADTQYF
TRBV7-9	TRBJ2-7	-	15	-	TGTGCCAGCAGCCCAGCTTTTGCCAGGGCTTACGAGCAGTACTTC	CASSPAFARAYEQYF
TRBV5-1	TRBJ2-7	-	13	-	TGCGCCAGCAGCCCGGTGGTTATGGACGAGCAGTACTTC	CASSPVVMDEQYF
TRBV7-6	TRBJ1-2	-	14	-	TGTGCCAGCAGCGCTTTCGGGGCCCAAGGGGGCTACACCTTC	CASSAFGAQGGYTF
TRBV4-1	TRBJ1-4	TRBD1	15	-	TGCGCCAGCAGCCATAAAGGGGGCAAGGATGAAAAACTGTTTTTT	CASSHKGGKDEKLFF
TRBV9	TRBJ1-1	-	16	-	TGTGCCAGCAGCCGAATGATGACGGGCTTGGGCACTGAAGCTTTCTTT	CASSRMMTGLGTEAFF
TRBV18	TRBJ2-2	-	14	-	TGTGCCAGCTCACCATATTGGCTGACCGGGGAGCTGTTTTTT	CASSPYWLTGELFF
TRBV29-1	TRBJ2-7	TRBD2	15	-	TGCAGCGTTTATAACGGACTAGCGGCACCATACGAGCAGTACTTC	CSVYNGLAAPYEQYF
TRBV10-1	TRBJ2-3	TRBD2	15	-	TGCGCCAGCAGTTTCAGCGGGGGCCTCACAGATACGCAGTATTTT	CASSFSGGLTDTQYF
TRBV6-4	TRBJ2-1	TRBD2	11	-	TGTGCCAGCAGGGAAGCGGGAGGCCCTTTCTTC	CASREAGGPFF
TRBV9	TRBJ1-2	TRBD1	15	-	TGTGCCAGCAGCGTAGAGGTGACAGGGAATCATGGCTACACCTTC	CASSVEVTGNHGYTF
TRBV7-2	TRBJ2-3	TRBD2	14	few	TGTGCCAGCAGCAGGACTAGCGGCAGCGATACGCAGTATTTT	CASSRTSGSDTQYF
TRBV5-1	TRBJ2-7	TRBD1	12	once	TGCGCCAGCTCGGGACAGTCCTACGAGCAGTACTTC	CASSGQSYEQYF
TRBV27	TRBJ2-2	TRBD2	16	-	TGTGCCAGCAGTCGGACTAGCGTCTTGAGTGTCGGGGAGCTGTTTTTT	CASSRTSVLSVGELFF
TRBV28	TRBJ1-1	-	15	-	TGTGCCAGCACCGAGGCCGGGGCCCCGAACACTGAAGCTTTCTTT	CASTEAGAPNTEAFF
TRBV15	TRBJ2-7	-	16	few	TGTGCCACCAGCAGAGCGGCAGGGATAGGGATCTCCGAGCAGTACTTC	CATSRAAGIGISEQYF
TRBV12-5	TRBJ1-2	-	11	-	TGTGCTAGTGGTTTTTGGTATGGCTACACCTTC	CASGFWYGYTF
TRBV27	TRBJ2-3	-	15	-	TGTGCCAGCAGTAGAGGGACCAGAAGCACAGATACGCAGTATTTT	CASSRGTRSTDTQYF
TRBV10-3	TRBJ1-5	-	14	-	TGTGCCATCAGTGAGTCTGGGGGCGGTCAGCCCCAGCATTTT	CAISESGGGQPQHF
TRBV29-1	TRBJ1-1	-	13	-	TGCAGCGGGGAGGGGGATCTAAACACTGAAGCTTTCTTT	CSGEGDLNTEAFF
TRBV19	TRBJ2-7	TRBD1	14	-	TGTGCCAGTGGGAAGGGACAGACCTTCTACGAGCAGTACTTC	CASGKGQTFYEQYF
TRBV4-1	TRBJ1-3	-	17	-	TGCGCCAGCAGCCAAGTTCCGGGACTGAGCTCTGGAAACACCATATATTTT	CASSQVPGLSSGNTIYF
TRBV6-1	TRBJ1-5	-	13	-	TGTGCCAGCTCCCCGGGGATCAATCAGCCCCAGCATTTT	CASSPGINQPQHF
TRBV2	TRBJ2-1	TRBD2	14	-	TGTGCCAGCAGCAGACTAGCGGGAGGCGGTGAGCAGTTCTTC	CASSRLAGGGEQFF
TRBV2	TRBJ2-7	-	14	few	TGTGCCAGCAGTGCACAGGGCTATCCCCTCGAGCAGTACTTC	CASSAQGYPLEQYF
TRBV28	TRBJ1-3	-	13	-	TGTGCCTCCCGAGGGCGGGACGGAAACACCATATATTTT	CASRGRDGNTIYF
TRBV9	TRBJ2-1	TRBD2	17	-	TGTGCCAGCAGCGTAGGGGGGGGGACTAGCCCCTCCAATGAGCAGTTCTTC	CASSVGGGTSPSNEQFF
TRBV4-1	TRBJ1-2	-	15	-	TGCGCCAGCAGCCTCGGTTGGCAGCCTAACTATGGCTACACCTTC	CASSLGWQPNYGYTF
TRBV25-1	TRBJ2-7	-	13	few	TGTGCCAGCAGTGAAGAAGGGACACTCGAGCAGTACTTC	CASSEEGTLEQYF
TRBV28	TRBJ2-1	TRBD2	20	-	TGTGCCAGCAGTCCGCATGGGGCTAGCGGGAGAAATCAGGGCTACAATGAGCAGTTCTTC	CASSPHGASGRNQGYNEQFF
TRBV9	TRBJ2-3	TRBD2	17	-	TGTGCCAGCAGCGTAGAACTACTAGCGGGGGAAACAGATACGCAGTATTTT	CASSVELLAGETDTQYF
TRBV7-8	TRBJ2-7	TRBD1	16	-	TGTGCCAGCAGCTTAGCCATCCGGGACAGGGGTTACGAGCAGTACTTC	CASSLAIRDRGYEQYF
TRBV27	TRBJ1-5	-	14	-	TGTGCCAGCAGTTTATATGGGCCCCACCAGCCCCAGCATTTT	CASSLYGPHQPQHF
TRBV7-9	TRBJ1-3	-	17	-	TGTGCCAGCAGCACCCCCTGGGGGTTCCGCTCCGGGAACACCATATATTTT	CASSTPWGFRSGNTIYF
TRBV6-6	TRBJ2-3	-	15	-	TGTGCCAGCAGCCCACGGAGTTGGGGCACAGATACGCAGTATTTT	CASSPRSWGTDTQYF
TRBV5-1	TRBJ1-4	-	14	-	TGCGCCAGCAGTTTCAGACACCTCAATGAAAAACTGTTTTTT	CASSFRHLNEKLFF